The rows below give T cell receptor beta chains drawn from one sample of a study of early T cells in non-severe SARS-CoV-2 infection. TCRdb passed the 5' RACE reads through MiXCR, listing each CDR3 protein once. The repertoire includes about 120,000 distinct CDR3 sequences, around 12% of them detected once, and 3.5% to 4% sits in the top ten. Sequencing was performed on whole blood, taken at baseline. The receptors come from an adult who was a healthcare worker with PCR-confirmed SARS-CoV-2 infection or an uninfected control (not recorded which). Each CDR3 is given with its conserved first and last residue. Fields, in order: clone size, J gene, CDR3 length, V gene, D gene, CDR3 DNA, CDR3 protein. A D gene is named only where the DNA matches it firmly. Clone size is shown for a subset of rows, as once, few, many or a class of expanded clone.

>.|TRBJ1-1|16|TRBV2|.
TGTGCCAGCAGTACTGACGCCGGGGGGCTGTCTTCCGAAGCTTTCTTT
CASSTDAGGLSSEAFF
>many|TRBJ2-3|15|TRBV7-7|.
TGTGCTAGCAGCCCGGGCCTCCTGGGCACAGATACGCAGTATTTT
CASSPGLLGTDTQYF
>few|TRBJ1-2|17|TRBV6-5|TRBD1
TGTGCCAGCAGTCAGGCCCCGGGACAGGGTACGGACTATGGCTACACCTTC
CASSQAPGQGTDYGYTF
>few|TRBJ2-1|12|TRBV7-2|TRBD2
TGTGCCAGCATCCCTTGGCGGGAGGCGATGTTCTTC
CASIPWREAMFF
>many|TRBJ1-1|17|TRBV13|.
TGTGCCAGCAGCCAATTAAGTGGCAGGGCCTCGAACACTGAAGCTTTCTTT
CASSQLSGRASNTEAFF
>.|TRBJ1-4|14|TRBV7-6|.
TGTGCCAGCAGCTTAGTGGCGGGGGGTGAAAAACTGTTTTTT
CASSLVAGGEKLFF
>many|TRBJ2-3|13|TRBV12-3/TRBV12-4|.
TGTGCCAGCCTGGAGGGGGCGGCAGATACGCAGTATTTT
CASLEGAADTQYF
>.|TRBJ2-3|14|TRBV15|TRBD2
TGTGCCACCGGCCCAAGACGGGAGGCGGGTACGCAGTATTTT
CATGPRREAGTQYF
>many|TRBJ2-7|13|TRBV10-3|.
TGTGCCATCAGCCAGGGACCATCCTACGAGCAGTACTTC
CAISQGPSYEQYF
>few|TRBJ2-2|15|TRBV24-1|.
TGTGCCACCAGTGATCCCGGGGGAAGCACCGGGGAGCTGTTTTTT
CATSDPGGSTGELFF
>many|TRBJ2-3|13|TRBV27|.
TGTGCCAGCAGCCGACTAGGCCCAGATACGCAGTATTTT
CASSRLGPDTQYF
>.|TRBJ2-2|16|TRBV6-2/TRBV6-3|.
TGTGCCAGCAGTTACTTGGGGGTAGCGAACACCGGGGAGCTGTTTTTT
CASSYLGVANTGELFF
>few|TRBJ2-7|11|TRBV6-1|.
TGTGCCAGCAGCTCCCCAGGGCGAGAGTACTTC
CASSSPGREYF
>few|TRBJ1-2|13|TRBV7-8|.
TGTGCCAGCAGCATCTACGGAGGAGGAGGCTACACCTTC
CASSIYGGGGYTF
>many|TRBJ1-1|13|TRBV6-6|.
TGTGCCAGCAGTTTTCAGGAGAACACTGAAGCTTTCTTT
CASSFQENTEAFF